This TCR beta chain originates from a study of cytomegalovirus exposure and HLA in healthy donors. PCR amplification relied on 60 Vbeta primers (plus 13 Jbeta primers). Data came from immunoSEQ multiplex PCR; TCRdb stores just in-frame clones and leaves some out. The sample contains some 140,000 clones, approximately 60% of which appear only once. As for this clone: The antigen remains undetermined.

J was trimmed by 5 bases and V by 5 bases; bases with no gene match: 8. CDR1 is SGHTA and CDR2 is FQGTGA in the germline V gene. CDR3 length: 14 residues. Study-level findings and limits: An analysis done earlier found most TCR beta V segments productive about 90% or about 30% of the time. A missense DCLRE1C variant was associated with V- and J-gene trimming of TCR beta chains in a later analysis, and an independent cohort replicated the association.

The rearrangement links TRBV7-3 to TRBJ2-7, with 8 positions matching TRBD1. The origin of this receptor is a woman aged 40-49 years in good health and CMV-seronegative. Sequencing was done on a sample of PBMCs. The CDR3 coding sequence is TGTGCCAGCAGCGCTACAGGGGGGTCCGACGAGCAGTACTTC. Amino acid sequence: CASSATGGSDEQYF.